The subject of this entry is one TCR beta chain. The record originates from a study of T-cell memory formation after mild COVID-19. Using its own MiXCR run on the 5' RACE reads, TCRdb lists one record per CDR3 protein. The sample gives about 340,000 distinct CDR3 sequences, approximately 13% of which show up once; roughly a fifth is in the top ten. Sequencing was carried out using PBMCs or a T cell subset sorted from them (not recorded which). This TCR was sampled from a man between 18 and 35 years old who had mild COVID-19 (a few samples of this study predate the infection). Cell type and time point are not known.

This CDR3 is CASGRRSIFGTWTENYGYTF. The CDR3 region has the DNA TGTGCTAGTGGCAGACGTAGTATATTTGGGACCTGGACCGAAAACTATGGCTACACCTTC. V and J are TRBV12-5 and TRBJ1-2; TRBD1 is a possible D gene (5 bases). The CDR3 sequence is 20 residues long. Trimming removed 6 bases at V and 2 bases at J, with 31 bases between. The germline gives CDR1 LGHNT, CDR2 FRNRAP.